The clone carrying this T cell receptor beta chain was seen at least ten times. Antigen specificity is unknown. The data derive from a study of T-cell reconstitution after alpha-beta-depleted transplantation in children. General study results and limits: Some patients owed their high day-60 TCRbeta diversity to surviving recipient T cells and thymic progenitors. Roughly two months post-transplant, alpha-beta T cells reportedly originated from several hundred graft clones that had expanded. Newly produced T cells mostly provided counts and TCRbeta diversity after one year, as hyperexpanded clones declined.

The CDR3 totals 14 residues. Trimming took off 7 bases at V and 5 bases at J, with 20 bases between the two ends. CDR1 and CDR2 from the germline V gene are DFQATT and SNEGSKA (reference sequence). Unique molecular identifiers were used to barcode this TCRbeta library. TCRdb recomputed calls from the PCR reads with MiXCR, one row per CDR3 protein. This table has a few hundred thousand distinct CDR3 sequences, almost 8% appearing once. The genes are TRBV20-1 and TRBJ2-5, with D possibly being TRBD2 (6 bases). The sequence was obtained from a female patient aged 2-9 years who had a stem cell transplant for Fanconi anemia, so the T cells may come from the graft donor. Here the sequenced sample was peripheral blood, taken 360 days after TCRalphabeta/CD19-depleted stem cell transplant. The CDR3 region has the DNA TGCAGTGGGACCCTTACTAGCTGGGGTGAGACCCAGTACTTC. Translating gives CSGTLTSWGETQYF.